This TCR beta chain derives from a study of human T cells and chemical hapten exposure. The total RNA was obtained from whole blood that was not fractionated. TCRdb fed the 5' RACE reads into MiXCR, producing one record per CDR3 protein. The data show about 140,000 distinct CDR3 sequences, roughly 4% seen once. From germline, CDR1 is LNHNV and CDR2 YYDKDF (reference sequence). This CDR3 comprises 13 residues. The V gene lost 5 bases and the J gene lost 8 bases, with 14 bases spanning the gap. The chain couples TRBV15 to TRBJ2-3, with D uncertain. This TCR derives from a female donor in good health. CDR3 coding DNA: TGTGCCACCAGCCTACCATCTAGGAGTACGCAGTATTTT. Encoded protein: CATSLPSRSTQYF.